This T cell receptor (beta chain) was profiled in a study of T cell repertoires in cytomegalovirus infection. Study information: Both a matching HLA type and CMV infection were indicated by public TCR beta signatures.

TCRdb analysed the reads with MiXCR anew, one entry per CDR3 protein. The sample includes about 770,000 distinct CDR3 sequences, almost 30% of them seen just once. Germline CDR1 and CDR2: SEHNR and FQNEAQ (reference sequence). The V end lost 3 bases, the J end lost 7 bases, and 6 bases lay between the germline ends. This CDR3 region has 12 residues. This clonotype appeared a few times. Its antigen is undetermined. The chain has TRBV7-9 and TRBJ1-4; D not certain. This TCR was recovered from a human donor in good health (CMV status not recorded). Some clones in this sample may be carry-over from other donors' samples. The sequenced sample was cultured CD8+ T cells from PBMCs, obtained from culture after CMV antigen stimulation. The CDR3 sequence: CASSFNLEKLFF. In nucleotides, the CDR3 is TGTGCCAGCAGCTTCAACCTTGAAAAACTGTTTTTT. Based on the CDR3 plus reference TRBV7-9 and TRBJ1-4, the full variable domain is DTGVSQNPRHKITKRGQNVTFRCDPISEHNRLYWYRQTLGQGPEFLTYFQNEAQLEKSRLLSDRFSAERPKGSFSTLEIQRTEQGDSAMYLCASSFNLEKLFFGSGTQLSVL.